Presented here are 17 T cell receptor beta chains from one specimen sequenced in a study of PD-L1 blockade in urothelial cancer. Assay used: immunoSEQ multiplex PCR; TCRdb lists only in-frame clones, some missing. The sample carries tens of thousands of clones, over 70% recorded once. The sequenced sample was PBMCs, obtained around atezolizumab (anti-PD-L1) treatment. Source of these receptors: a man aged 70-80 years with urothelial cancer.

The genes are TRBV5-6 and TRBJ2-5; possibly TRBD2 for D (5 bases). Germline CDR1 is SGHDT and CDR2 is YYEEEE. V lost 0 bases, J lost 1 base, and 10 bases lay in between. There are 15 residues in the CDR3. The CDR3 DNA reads TGTGCCAGCAGCTTGGGGAGGACGGTCCAAGAGACCCAGTACTTC. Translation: CASSLGRTVQETQYF. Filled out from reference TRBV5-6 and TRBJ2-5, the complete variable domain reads DAGVTQSPTHLIKTRGQQVTLRCSPKSGHDTVSWYQQALGQGPQFIFQYYEEEERQRGNFPDRFSGHQFPNYSSELNVNALLLGDSALYLCASSLGRTVQETQYFGPGTRLLVL.

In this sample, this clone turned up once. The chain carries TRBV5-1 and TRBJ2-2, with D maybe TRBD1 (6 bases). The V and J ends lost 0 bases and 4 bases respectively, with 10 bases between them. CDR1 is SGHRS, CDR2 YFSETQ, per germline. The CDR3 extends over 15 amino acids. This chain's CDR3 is CASSLGGLGTGELFF. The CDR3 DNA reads TGCGCCAGCAGCTTGGGGGGGCTCGGCACCGGGGAGCTGTTTTTT. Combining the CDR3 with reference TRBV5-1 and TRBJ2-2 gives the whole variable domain KAGVTQTPRYLIKTRGQQVTLSCSPISGHRSVSWYQQTPGQGLQFLFEYFSETQRNKGNFPGRFSGRQFSNSRSEMNVSTLELGDSALYLCASSLGGLGTGELFFGEGSRLTVL.

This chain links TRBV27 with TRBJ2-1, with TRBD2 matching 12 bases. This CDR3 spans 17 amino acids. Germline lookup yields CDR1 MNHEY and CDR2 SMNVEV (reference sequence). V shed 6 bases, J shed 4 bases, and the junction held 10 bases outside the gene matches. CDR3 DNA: TGTGCCAGCAGACTTACCCTTGGACTAGCGGGGTACAATGAGCAGTTCTTC. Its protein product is CASRLTLGLAGYNEQFF.

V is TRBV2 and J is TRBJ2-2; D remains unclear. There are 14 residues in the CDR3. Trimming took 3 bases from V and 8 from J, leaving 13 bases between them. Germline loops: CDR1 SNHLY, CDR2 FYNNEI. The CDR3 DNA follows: TGTGCCAGCAGTGATCGCCGCGTTGAGGGGGAGCTGTTTTTT. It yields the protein CASSDRRVEGELFF.

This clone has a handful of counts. The CDR3 spells CSARERNGYTF. The CDR3 region has the DNA TGCAGTGCTAGAGAGAGAAATGGCTACACCTTC. The J gene is TRBJ1-2, the V gene TRBV20-1; no clear D gene. The V gene lost 0 bases and the J gene lost 6 bases, with 5 bases spanning the gap. Germline CDR1 reads DFQATT; CDR2 reads SNEGSKA (reference sequence). The CDR3 length is 11 residues.

This chain's CDR3 is CASSAELAGVNEQFF. CDR3 DNA sequence: TGTGCCAGCAGTGCCGAACTAGCGGGAGTCAATGAGCAGTTCTTC. The V gene is TRBV6-1, the J gene TRBJ2-1, with 11 bases matching TRBD2. The ends lost 4 bases at V and 6 bases at J; junction bases unmatched: 5. Germline assignment: CDR1 MNHNS and CDR2 SASEGT. This CDR3 is built from 15 residues.

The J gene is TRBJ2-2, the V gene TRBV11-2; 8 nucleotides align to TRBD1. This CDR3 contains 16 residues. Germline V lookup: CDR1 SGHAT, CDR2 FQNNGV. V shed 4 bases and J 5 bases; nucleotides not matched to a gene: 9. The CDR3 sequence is CASSYTSRGRTGELFF. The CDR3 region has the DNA TGTGCCAGCAGCTATACCAGCAGGGGGCGAACCGGGGAGCTGTTTTTT.

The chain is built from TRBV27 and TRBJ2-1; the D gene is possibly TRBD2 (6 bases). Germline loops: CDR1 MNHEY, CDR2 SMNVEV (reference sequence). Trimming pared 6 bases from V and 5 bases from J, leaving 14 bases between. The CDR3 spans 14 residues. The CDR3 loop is CASREGGINNEQFF. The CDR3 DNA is TGTGCCAGCAGGGAGGGAGGAATCAACAATGAGCAGTTCTTC.

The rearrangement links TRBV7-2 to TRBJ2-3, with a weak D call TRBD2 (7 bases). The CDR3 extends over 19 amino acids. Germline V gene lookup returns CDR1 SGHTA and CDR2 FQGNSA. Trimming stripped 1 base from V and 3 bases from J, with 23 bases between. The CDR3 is CASSLGSWGREFLTDTQYF. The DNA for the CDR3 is TGTGCCAGCAGCTTAGGGTCCTGGGGGCGGGAGTTTCTGACAGATACGCAGTATTTT.

Written as DNA, the CDR3 is TGCGCCAGCAGCCCGGGACAGGGGAAATACAATGAGCAGTTCTTC. Its translation is CASSPGQGKYNEQFF. The chain is built from TRBV5-1 and TRBJ2-1, with 10 positions matching TRBD1. J lost 4 bases, V lost 4 bases, and 5 bases had no gene match. Germline V gives CDR1 SGHRS, CDR2 YFSETQ. The CDR3 is 15 residues long.

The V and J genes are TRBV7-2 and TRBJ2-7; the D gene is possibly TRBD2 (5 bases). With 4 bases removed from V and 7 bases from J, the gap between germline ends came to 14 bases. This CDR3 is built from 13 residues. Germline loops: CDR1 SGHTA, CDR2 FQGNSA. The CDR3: CASSSTIRREQYF. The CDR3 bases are TGTGCCAGCAGCTCGACTATACGTAGAGAGCAGTACTTC.

The CDR3 loop reads CATSAKGGTNEKLFF. Here the CDR3 DNA reads TGTGCCACCTCCGCCAAGGGAGGAACTAATGAAAAACTGTTTTTT. The rearrangement links TRBV15 to TRBJ1-4; D unclear. V gave up 8 bases and J gave up 1 base, with 14 bases separating them. CDR1 is LNHNV and CDR2 is YYDKDF in the germline V gene (reference sequence). This CDR3 is built from 15 residues. Combining the CDR3 with reference TRBV15 and TRBJ1-4 gives the whole variable domain DAMVIQNPRYQVTQFGKPVTLSCSQTLNHNVMYWYQQKSSQAPKLLFHYYDKDFNNEADTPDNFQSRRPNTSFCFLDIRSPGLGDTAMYLCATSAKGGTNEKLFFGSGTQLSVL.

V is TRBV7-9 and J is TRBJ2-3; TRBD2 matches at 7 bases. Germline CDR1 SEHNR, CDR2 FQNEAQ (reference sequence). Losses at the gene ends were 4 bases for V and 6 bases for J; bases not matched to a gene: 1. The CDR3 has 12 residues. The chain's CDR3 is CASSSGGDTQYF. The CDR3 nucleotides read TGTGCCAGCAGCTCCGGGGGGGATACGCAGTATTTT.

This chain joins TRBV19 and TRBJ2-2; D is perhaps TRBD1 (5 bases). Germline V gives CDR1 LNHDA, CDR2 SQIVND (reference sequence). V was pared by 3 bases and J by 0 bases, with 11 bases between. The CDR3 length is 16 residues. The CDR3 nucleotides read TGTGCCAGTAGTATTTGGGGCAGACCGAACACCGGGGAGCTGTTTTTT. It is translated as CASSIWGRPNTGELFF.

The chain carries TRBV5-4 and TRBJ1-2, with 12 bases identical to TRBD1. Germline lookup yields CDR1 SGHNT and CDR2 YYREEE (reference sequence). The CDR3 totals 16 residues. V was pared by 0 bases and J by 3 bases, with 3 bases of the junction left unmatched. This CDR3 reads CASSLGGTGGDYGYTF. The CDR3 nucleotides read TGTGCCAGCAGCTTGGGTGGGACAGGGGGCGACTATGGCTACACCTTC.

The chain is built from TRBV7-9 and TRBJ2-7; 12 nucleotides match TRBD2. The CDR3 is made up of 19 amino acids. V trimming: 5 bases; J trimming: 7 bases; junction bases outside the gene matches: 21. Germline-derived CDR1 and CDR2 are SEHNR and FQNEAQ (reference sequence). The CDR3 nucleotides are TGTGCCAGCAGCCCGAGGTTAAGGGGGCGCTGGCTAGCGGGAGGGGAGCAGTACTTC. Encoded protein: CASSPRLRGRWLAGGEQYF.

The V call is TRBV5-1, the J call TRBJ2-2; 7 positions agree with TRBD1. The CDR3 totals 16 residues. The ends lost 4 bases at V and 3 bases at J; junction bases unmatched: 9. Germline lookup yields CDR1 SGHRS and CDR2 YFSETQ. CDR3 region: CASSPWTGGDTGELFF. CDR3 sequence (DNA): TGCGCCAGCAGCCCCTGGACAGGAGGAGACACCGGGGAGCTGTTTTTT.